Reported below is one T cell receptor beta chain. This record comes from a study of CD8 T cells in Susac syndrome. cDNA came from approximately 0.5 to 1 ug RNA primed by random hexamers. TCRdb re-derived calls from the immunoSEQ multiplex PCR reads in MiXCR, one entry per CDR3 protein. The table includes about 150,000 distinct CDR3 sequences, approximately 94% detected once. Germline V gives CDR1 SGHTA, CDR2 FQGTGA. This CDR3 contains 13 residues. V lost 3 bases and J lost 7, with 9 bases in between. The sequence derives from a human donor with multiple sclerosis. Source material: CD8+ T cells from PBMCs. The chain has TRBV7-3 and TRBJ1-4; tentative D call: TRBD1 (5 bases). In DNA, the CDR3 is TGTGCCAGCAGCTTCCAGGGAGGTGAAAAACTGTTTTTT. It specifies CASSFQGGEKLFF. The whole variable domain, filled in from reference TRBV7-3 and TRBJ1-4, reads GAGVSQTPSNKVTEKGKYVELRCDPISGHTALYWYRQSLGQGPEFLIYFQGTGAADDSGLPNDRFFAVRPEGSVSTLKIQRTERGDSAVYLCASSFQGGEKLFFGSGTQLSVL.